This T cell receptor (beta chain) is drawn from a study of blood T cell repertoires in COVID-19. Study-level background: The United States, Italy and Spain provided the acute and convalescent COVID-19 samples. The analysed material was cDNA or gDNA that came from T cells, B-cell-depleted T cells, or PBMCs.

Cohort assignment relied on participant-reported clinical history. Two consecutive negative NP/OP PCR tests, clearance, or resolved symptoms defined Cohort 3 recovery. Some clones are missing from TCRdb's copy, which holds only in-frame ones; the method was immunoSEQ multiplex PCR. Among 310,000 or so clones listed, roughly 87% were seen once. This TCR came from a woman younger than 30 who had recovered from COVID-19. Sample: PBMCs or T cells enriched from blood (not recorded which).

CDR3 DNA: TGTGCCAGCTCACCAGTACTCGGGACAGGGAAGGCGAACACCGGGGAGCTGTTTTTT. This sequence encodes CASSPVLGTGKANTGELFF. This sequence joins TRBV18 and TRBJ2-2, with TRBD1 matching 9 bases. The junction had 10 bases not matched to a gene; V was cut back by 2 bases and J by 0 bases. This CDR3 is built from 19 residues. Germline V CDR1 and CDR2: KGHSH, LQKENI.